One T cell receptor beta chain is described in this entry. The antigen remains unidentified. TCRB transcripts that were expressed got sequenced, as all of the isolated RNA had been reverse transcribed. Sequencing was performed with immunoSEQ multiplex PCR; in TCRdb, only in-frame clones are kept and a portion is missing. The table records 500,000 to 850,000 clones, roughly 13% of them present only once. This specimen belongs to a study of beta chain features in type 1 diabetes. The study, taken as a whole, reports: Moderate yet significant TCRB CDR3 shortening was seen in Type 1 diabetes patients in all four CD4+ subsets.

Germline CDR1 is SGHTA and CDR2 is FQGNSA. This CDR3 is 14 amino acids long. V shed 4 bases and J 3 bases; nucleotides not matched to a gene: 3. The gene calls are TRBV7-2 and TRBJ2-3; 8 bases are shared with TRBD2. Sequenced input: naive CD4+ T cells from blood. This clonotype was sampled from a man younger than 35 with type 1 diabetes. Here the CDR3 reads CASSYTSGTDTQYF. CDR3 nucleotide sequence: TGTGCCAGCAGCTATACTAGCGGTACAGATACGCAGTATTTT. Together with reference TRBV7-2 and TRBJ2-3, the CDR3 gives the full variable domain: GAGVSQSPSNKVTEKGKDVELRCDPISGHTALYWYRQSLGQGLEFLIYFQGNSAPDKSGLPSDRFSAERTGGSVSTLTIQRTQQEDSAVYLCASSYTSGTDTQYFGPGTRLTVL.